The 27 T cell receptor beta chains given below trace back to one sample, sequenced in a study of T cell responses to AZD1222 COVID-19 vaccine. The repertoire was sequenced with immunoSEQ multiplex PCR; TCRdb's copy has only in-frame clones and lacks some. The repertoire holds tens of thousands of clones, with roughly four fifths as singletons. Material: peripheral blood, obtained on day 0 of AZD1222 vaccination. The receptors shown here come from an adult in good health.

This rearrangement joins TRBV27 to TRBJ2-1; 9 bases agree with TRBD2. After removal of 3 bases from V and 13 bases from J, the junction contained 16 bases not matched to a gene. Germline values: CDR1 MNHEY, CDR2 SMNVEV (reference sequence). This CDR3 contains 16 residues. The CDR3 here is CASSFSGRGGSFGQFF. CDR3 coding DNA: TGTGCCAGCAGTTTTTCGGGGCGGGGGGGCTCTTTTGGTCAGTTCTTC.

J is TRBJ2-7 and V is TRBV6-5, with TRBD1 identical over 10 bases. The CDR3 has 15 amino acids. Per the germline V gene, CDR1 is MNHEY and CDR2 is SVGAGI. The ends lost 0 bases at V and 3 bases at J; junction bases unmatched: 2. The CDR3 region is CASSYSRTGGYEQYF. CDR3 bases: TGTGCCAGCAGTTACTCCAGGACAGGGGGCTACGAGCAGTACTTC.

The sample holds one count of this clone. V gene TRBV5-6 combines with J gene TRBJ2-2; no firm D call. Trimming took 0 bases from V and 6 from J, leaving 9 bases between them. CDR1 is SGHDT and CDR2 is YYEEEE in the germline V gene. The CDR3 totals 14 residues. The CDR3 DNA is TGTGCCAGCAGCTTGGAGTCGGTGCCCGGGGAGCTGTTTTTT. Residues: CASSLESVPGELFF.

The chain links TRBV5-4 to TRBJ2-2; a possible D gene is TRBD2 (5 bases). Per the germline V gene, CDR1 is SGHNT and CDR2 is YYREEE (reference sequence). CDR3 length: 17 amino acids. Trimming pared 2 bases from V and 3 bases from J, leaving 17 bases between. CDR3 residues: CASSLSGGGSHTGELFF. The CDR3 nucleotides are TGTGCCAGCAGCTTATCGGGCGGCGGGTCCCACACCGGGGAGCTGTTTTTT.

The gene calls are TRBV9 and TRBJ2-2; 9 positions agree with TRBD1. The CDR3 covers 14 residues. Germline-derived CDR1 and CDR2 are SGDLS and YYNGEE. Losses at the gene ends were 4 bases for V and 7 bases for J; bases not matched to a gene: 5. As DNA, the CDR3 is TGTGCCAGCAGCCAGACAGGGGGTGTCGGGGAGCTGTTTTTT. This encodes CASSQTGGVGELFF.

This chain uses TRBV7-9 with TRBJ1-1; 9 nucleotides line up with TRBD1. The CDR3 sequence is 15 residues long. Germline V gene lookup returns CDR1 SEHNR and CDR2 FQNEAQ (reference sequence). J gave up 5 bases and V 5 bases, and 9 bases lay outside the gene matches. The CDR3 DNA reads TGTGCCAGCAGCGCTACCACAGGGGGCTTGACTGAAGCTTTCTTT. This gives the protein CASSATTGGLTEAFF.

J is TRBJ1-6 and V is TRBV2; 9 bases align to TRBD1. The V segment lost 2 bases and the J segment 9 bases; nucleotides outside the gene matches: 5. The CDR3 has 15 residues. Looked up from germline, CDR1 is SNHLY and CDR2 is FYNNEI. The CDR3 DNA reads TGTGCCAGCAGTGAAAGAACAGGGGGCTTTTCACCCCTCCACTTT. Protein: CASSERTGGFSPLHF.

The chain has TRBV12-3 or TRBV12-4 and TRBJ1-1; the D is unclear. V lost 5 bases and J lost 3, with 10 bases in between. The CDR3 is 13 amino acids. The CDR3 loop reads CASSRARHTEAFF. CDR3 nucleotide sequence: TGTGCCAGCAGTCGCGCCAGGCACACTGAAGCTTTCTTT.

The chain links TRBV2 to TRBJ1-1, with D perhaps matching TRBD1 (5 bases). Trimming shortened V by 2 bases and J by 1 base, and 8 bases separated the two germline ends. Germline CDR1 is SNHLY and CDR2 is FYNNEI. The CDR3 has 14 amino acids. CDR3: CASSERGTNTEAFF. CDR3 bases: TGTGCCAGCAGTGAAAGGGGCACGAACACTGAAGCTTTCTTT.

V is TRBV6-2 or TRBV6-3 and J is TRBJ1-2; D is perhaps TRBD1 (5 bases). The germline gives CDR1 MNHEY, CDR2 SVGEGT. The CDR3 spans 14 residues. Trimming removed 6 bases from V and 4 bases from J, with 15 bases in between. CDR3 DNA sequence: TGTGCCAGCAGCCGTCCGGGACCCGTCTATGGCTACACCTTC. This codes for CASSRPGPVYGYTF.

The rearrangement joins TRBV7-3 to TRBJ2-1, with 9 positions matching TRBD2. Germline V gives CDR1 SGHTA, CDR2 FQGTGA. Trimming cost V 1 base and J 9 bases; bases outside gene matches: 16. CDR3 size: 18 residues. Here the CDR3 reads CASSLSPRRERGAREQFF. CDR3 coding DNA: TGTGCCAGCAGCTTAAGCCCTCGGAGGGAGCGGGGGGCCCGTGAGCAGTTCTTC.

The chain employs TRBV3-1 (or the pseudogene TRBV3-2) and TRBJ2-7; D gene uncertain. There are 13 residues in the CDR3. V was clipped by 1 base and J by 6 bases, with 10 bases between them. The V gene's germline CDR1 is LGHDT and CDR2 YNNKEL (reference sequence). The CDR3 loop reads CASSQGDISEQYF. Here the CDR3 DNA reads TGTGCCAGCAGCCAAGGGGATATTTCCGAGCAGTACTTC.

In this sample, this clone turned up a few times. The CDR3 DNA reads TGTGCCAGCAGCTTGGGGGCCCCGAACACTGAAGCTTTCTTT. Its translation is CASSLGAPNTEAFF. This chain uses TRBV5-4 with TRBJ1-1, with D uncertain. V gave up 0 bases and J gave up 1 base, with 7 bases separating them. CDR3 length: 14 amino acids. The germline gives CDR1 SGHNT, CDR2 YYREEE (reference sequence).

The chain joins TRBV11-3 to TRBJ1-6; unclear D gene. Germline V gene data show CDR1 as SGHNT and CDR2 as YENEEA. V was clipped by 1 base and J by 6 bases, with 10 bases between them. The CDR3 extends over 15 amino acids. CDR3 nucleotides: TGTGCCAGCAGCTTAGGGCCGCAATCTAATTCACCCCTCCACTTT. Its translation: CASSLGPQSNSPLHF.

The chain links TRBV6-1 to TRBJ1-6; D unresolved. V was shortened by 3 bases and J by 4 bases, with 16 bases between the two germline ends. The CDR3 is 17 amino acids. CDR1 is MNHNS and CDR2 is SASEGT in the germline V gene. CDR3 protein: CASSDVSLRGYNSPLHF. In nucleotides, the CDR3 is TGTGCCAGCAGTGACGTTTCTCTACGCGGTTATAATTCACCCCTCCACTTT.

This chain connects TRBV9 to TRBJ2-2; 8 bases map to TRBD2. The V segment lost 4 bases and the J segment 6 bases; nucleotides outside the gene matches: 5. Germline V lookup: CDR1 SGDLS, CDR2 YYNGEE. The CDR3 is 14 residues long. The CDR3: CASSQAGVAGELFF. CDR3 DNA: TGTGCCAGCAGCCAAGCGGGGGTCGCCGGGGAGCTGTTTTTT.

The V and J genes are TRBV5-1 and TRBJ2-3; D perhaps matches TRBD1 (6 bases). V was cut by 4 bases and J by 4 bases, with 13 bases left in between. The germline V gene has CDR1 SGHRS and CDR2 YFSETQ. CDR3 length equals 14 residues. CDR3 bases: TGCGCCAGCAGCCGGGCACAGGGCGCAGATACGCAGTATTTT. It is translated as CASSRAQGADTQYF.

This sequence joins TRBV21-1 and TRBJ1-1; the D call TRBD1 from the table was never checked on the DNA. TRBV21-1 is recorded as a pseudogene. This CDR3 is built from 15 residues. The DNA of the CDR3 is TGTGCCAGCAGCAAAAGGGGGCGTGCGGGTACTGAAGCTTTCTTT. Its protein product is CASSKRGRAGTEAFF.

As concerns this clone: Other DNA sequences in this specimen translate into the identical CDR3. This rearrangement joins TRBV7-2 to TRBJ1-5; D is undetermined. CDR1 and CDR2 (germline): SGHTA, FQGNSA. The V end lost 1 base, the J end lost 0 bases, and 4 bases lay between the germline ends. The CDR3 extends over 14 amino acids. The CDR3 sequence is CASSLVVSNQPQHF. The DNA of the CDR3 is TGTGCCAGCAGCTTAGTAGTTAGCAATCAGCCCCAGCATTTT.

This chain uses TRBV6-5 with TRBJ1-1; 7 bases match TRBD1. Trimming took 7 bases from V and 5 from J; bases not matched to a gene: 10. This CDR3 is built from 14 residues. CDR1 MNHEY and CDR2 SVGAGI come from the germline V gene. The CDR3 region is CASTQTQGRTEAFF. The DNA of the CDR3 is TGTGCCAGCACCCAAACACAGGGGAGGACTGAAGCTTTCTTT.

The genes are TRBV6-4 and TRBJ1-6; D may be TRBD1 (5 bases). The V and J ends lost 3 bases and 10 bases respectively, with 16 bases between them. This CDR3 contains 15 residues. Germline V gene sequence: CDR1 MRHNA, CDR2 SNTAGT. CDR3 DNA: TGTGCCAGCAGTGAGCTAACAGGATCCCAATCACCCCTCCACTTT. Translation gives CASSELTGSQSPLHF.

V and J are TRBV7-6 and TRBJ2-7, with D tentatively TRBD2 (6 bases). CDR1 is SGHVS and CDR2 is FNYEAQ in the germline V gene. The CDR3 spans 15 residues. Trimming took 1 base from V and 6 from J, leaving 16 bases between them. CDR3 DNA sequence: TGTGCCAGCAGCTTAGTTACCGGGGGAGAAGGCGAGCAGTACTTC. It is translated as CASSLVTGGEGEQYF.

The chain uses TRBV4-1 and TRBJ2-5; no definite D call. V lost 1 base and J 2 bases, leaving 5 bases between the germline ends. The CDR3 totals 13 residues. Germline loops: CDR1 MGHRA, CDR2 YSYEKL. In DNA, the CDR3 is TGCGCCAGCAGCCAAGTGGCTCAAGAGACCCAGTACTTC. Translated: CASSQVAQETQYF.

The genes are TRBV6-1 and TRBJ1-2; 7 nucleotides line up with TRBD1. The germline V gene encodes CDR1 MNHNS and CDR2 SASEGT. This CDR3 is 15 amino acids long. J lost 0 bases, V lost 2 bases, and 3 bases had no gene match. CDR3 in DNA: TGTGCCAGCAGTGAATATGACAGGGCTAACTATGGCTACACCTTC. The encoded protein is CASSEYDRANYGYTF.

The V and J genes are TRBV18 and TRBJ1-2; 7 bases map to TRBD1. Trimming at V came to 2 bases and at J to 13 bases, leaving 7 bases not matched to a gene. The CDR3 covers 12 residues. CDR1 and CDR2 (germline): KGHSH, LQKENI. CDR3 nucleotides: TGTGCCAGCTCACCATTGGAACAGGGGTTCACCTTC. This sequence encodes CASSPLEQGFTF.

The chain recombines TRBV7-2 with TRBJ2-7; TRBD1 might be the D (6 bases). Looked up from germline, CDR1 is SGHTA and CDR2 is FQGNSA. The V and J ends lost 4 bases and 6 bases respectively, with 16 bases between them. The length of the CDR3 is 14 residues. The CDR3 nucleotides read TGTGCCAGCAGCTGGAACAGAGGGACACCCGAGCAGTACTTC. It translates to CASSWNRGTPEQYF.

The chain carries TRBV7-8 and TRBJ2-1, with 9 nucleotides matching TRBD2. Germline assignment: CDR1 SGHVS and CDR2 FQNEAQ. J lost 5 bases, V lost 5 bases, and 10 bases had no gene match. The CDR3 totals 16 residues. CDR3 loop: CASSPLAGGLNNEQFF. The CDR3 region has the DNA TGTGCCAGCAGCCCCCTCGCGGGGGGGTTAAACAATGAGCAGTTCTTC.